This T cell receptor beta chain comes out of a study of blood T cell repertoires in COVID-19. Some clones are missing from TCRdb's copy, which holds only in-frame ones; the method was immunoSEQ multiplex PCR. The top ten hold 10% of the sample, which has under 200,000 clones, 87% seen once. Patients from Seattle were sampled longitudinally, starting during active infection. V was pared by 7 bases and J by 7 bases, with 4 bases of the junction left unmatched. The CDR3 spans 12 residues. V is TRBV12-3 or TRBV12-4 and J is TRBJ1-1; 9 nucleotides align to TRBD1. Sequencing was carried out using peripheral blood. This TCR was recovered from a woman aged 70-85 years with COVID-19, enrolled during active disease. CDR3 bases: TGTGCCAGCACCGGGACAGGGATTGAAGCTTTCTTT. It is translated as CASTGTGIEAFF.